Shown below are 16 T cell receptor beta chains from a single sample sequenced in a study of blood T cell repertoires in COVID-19. Here immunoSEQ multiplex PCR was the method, and the copy in TCRdb shows in-frame clones only, minus some. The sample has 120,000 to 150,000 clones; approximately 84% are singletons. The specimen was peripheral blood. Receptor source: a human donor in a cohort sampled during active COVID-19.

This clone was observed a single time. V usage is TRBV29-1 and J usage is TRBJ2-5; 7 bases agree with TRBD2. This CDR3 has 14 amino acids. Trimming cost V 3 bases and J 2 bases; bases outside gene matches: 6. Germline V lookup: CDR1 SQVTM, CDR2 ANQGSEA. The CDR3 reads CSVDALADQETQYF. DNA of the CDR3: TGCAGCGTTGACGCTCTAGCGGATCAAGAGACCCAGTACTTC.

The chain carries TRBV12-1 and TRBJ2-1; TRBD2 is the table's D call and was not checked against the DNA. TRBV12-1 corresponds to a pseudogene. The CDR3 is 15 amino acids. CDR3 nucleotide sequence: TGTGCCTCTACGGGGAGCCCCCCAAATTACAATGAGCAGTTCTTC. Encoded protein: CASTGSPPNYNEQFF.

The chain combines TRBV9 with TRBJ2-1; D possibly corresponds to TRBD2 (5 bases). Trimming shortened V by 0 bases and J by 1 base, and 14 bases separated the two germline ends. Germline CDR1 SGDLS, CDR2 YYNGEE. This CDR3 region has 17 residues. The CDR3 sequence is CASSVGPSGGSYNEQFF. In DNA, the CDR3 is TGTGCCAGCAGCGTAGGGCCGAGCGGAGGATCCTACAATGAGCAGTTCTTC.

V is TRBV4-2 and J is TRBJ2-2, with TRBD2 matching 15 bases. This CDR3 comprises 19 residues. Germline values: CDR1 LGHNA, CDR2 YNFKEQ. Trimming removed 2 bases from V and 1 base from J; junction bases left unmatched: 5. DNA of the CDR3: TGTGCCAGCAGCCAAAGGACTAGCGGGGGGGCCGGGAACACCGGGGAGCTGTTTTTT. Translated, it gives CASSQRTSGGAGNTGELFF.

In the case of this clone: This same CDR3 is encoded by further DNA sequences in the sample. V usage is TRBV5-1 and J usage is TRBJ2-3; the match to TRBD2 covers 9 bases. Trimming cost V 5 bases and J 5 bases; bases outside gene matches: 12. The CDR3 extends over 16 amino acids. The germline gives CDR1 SGHRS, CDR2 YFSETQ. CDR3 nucleotide sequence: TGCGCCAGCAGTCTCACAGGGGCGGGGGGGCAAGATACGCAGTATTTT. It yields the protein CASSLTGAGGQDTQYF.

Judged by abundance, this clone is medium-sized (0.01 to 0.1%). V gene TRBV6-5 combines with J gene TRBJ2-7; TRBD1 might be the D (5 bases). Germline lookup yields CDR1 MNHEY and CDR2 SVGAGI. V lost 5 bases to trimming and J lost 2 bases, with 7 bases between them. This CDR3 has 12 amino acids. CDR3 DNA: TGTGCCAGCAGTAAGACAGCCTACGAGCAGTACGTC. Protein product: CASSKTAYEQYV.

The chain employs TRBV4-2 and TRBJ2-3; D is ambiguous. In germline, CDR1 is LGHNA, CDR2 YNFKEQ. The V gene lost 0 bases and the J gene lost 4 bases, with 8 bases spanning the gap. The CDR3 contains 14 residues. The CDR3 reads CASSQDLSADTQYF. The CDR3 DNA sequence: TGTGCCAGCAGCCAAGATTTAAGCGCAGATACGCAGTATTTT.

The chain carries TRBV5-1 and TRBJ2-2, with 8 bases lining up with TRBD1. Germline V gene lookup returns CDR1 SGHRS and CDR2 YFSETQ. Trimming removed 4 bases from V and 6 bases from J; junction bases left unmatched: 5. This CDR3 has 14 amino acids. As DNA, the CDR3 is TGCGCCAGCAGCCCGCAGGGGGCTTCCGGGGAGCTGTTTTTT. Its protein product is CASSPQGASGELFF.

The chain couples TRBV13 to TRBJ1-1; D is ambiguous. This CDR3 has 11 amino acids. V lost 2 bases and J 6 bases, leaving 4 bases between the germline ends. Germline V gene sequence: CDR1 PRHDT, CDR2 FYEKMQ (reference sequence). DNA for the CDR3: TGTGCCAGCAGCTTAAGAGCTGAAGCTTTCTTT. This codes for CASSLRAEAFF. Full variable domain (remainder filled in from reference TRBV13 and TRBJ1-1): AAGVIQSPRHLIKEKRETATLKCYPIPRHDTVYWYQQGPGQDPQFLISFYEKMQSDKGSIPDRFSAQQFSDYHSELNMSSLELGDSALYFCASSLRAEAFFGQGTRLTVV.

There are a few counts of this clone. This chain links TRBV21-1 with TRBJ1-5; the table's D call TRBD1 went unverified against the DNA. TRBV21-1 is marked as a pseudogene. This CDR3 comprises 15 residues. CDR3 sequence reads: CASRGEYQDDQPQHF. CDR3 nucleotide sequence: TGTGCCAGCAGAGGGGAATACCAGGACGATCAGCCCCAGCATTTT.

The chain recombines TRBV7-3 with TRBJ2-7; D perhaps matches TRBD1 (5 bases). Germline V gene lookup returns CDR1 SGHTA and CDR2 FQGTGA. The CDR3 has 12 residues. Trimming took 4 bases from V and 6 from J, leaving 10 bases between them. The CDR3 DNA follows: TGTGCCAGCAGCTGCTCAGGGTCCGAGCAGTACGTC. It encodes CASSCSGSEQYV.

The genes are TRBV28 and TRBJ2-4, with 8 bases fitting TRBD1. Germline CDR1 reads MDHEN; CDR2 reads SYDVKM. This CDR3 comprises 16 residues. After removal of 4 bases from V and 1 base from J, the junction contained 6 bases not matched to a gene. The CDR3 is CASSSTGDGAKNIQYF. CDR3 DNA sequence: TGTGCCAGCAGTTCGACAGGGGACGGCGCCAAAAACATTCAGTACTTC.

The chain joins TRBV4-2 to TRBJ2-3; TRBD2 matches at 8 bases. This CDR3 spans 15 amino acids. Looked up from germline, CDR1 is LGHNA and CDR2 is YNFKEQ. J was trimmed by 4 bases and V by 8 bases; bases with no gene match: 11. The CDR3 spells CASAIEAGGPDTQYF. The CDR3 DNA follows: TGTGCCAGCGCCATCGAGGCGGGGGGCCCAGATACGCAGTATTTT.

The V and J genes are TRBV5-8 and TRBJ1-5, with 10 bases fitting TRBD1. The CDR3 sequence is 16 residues long. With V trimmed by 3 bases and J by 5 bases, 8 bases remained unmatched. Germline CDR1 is SGHTS and CDR2 is YDEGEE. The chain's CDR3 is CASSSLATGGDQPQHF. The DNA of the CDR3 is TGTGCCAGCAGCTCCCTGGCGACAGGGGGCGATCAGCCCCAGCATTTT.

In its sample, this clone was seen a few times. The chain recombines TRBV28 with TRBJ1-1; D is possibly TRBD1 (5 bases). CDR3 length equals 15 residues. Deletions cut 2 bases from V and 0 bases from J, with 10 bases between. Germline CDR1 and CDR2: MDHEN and SYDVKM. For the CDR3, the DNA is TGTGCCAGCAGTTTAGCGGGACTTATGAACACTGAAGCTTTCTTT. Translated: CASSLAGLMNTEAFF.

The CDR3 sequence: CASSSIAGSSYNEQFF. The CDR3 DNA is TGTGCCAGTAGTAGCATAGCGGGGAGCTCCTACAATGAGCAGTTCTTC. The chain has TRBV19 and TRBJ2-1; 8 bases are a match to TRBD2. Germline trimming cut 4 bases from V and 0 bases from J; bases unmatched to any gene: 5. CDR1 and CDR2 from the germline V gene are LNHDA and SQIVND (reference sequence). CDR3 length: 16 residues.